The clone carrying this T cell receptor (beta chain) was detected only a few times. There are 16 residues in the CDR3. V was pared by 3 bases and J by 5 bases, with 10 bases of the junction left unmatched. Germline lookup yields CDR1 SGHTA and CDR2 FQGNSA. This sample was taken from a study of T-cell reconstitution after alpha-beta-depleted transplantation in children. Molecular barcoding with unique molecular identifiers was used for the TCRbeta library. TCRdb redid the calling of the PCR reads with MiXCR, one entry per CDR3 protein. The repertoire holds approximately 340,000 distinct CDR3 sequences, with about a tenth as singletons.

The chain links TRBV7-2 to TRBJ2-5, with TRBD2 matching over 9 bases. The material sequenced was PBMCs from the stem cell graft donor, taken from the stem cell graft. The clonotype was recovered from a human donor who donated a stem cell graft to a child with acute lymphoblastic leukemia. Here the CDR3 reads CASSFTRLADIETQYF. CDR3 nucleotides: TGTGCCAGCAGCTTCACGAGACTAGCGGATATTGAGACCCAGTACTTC.